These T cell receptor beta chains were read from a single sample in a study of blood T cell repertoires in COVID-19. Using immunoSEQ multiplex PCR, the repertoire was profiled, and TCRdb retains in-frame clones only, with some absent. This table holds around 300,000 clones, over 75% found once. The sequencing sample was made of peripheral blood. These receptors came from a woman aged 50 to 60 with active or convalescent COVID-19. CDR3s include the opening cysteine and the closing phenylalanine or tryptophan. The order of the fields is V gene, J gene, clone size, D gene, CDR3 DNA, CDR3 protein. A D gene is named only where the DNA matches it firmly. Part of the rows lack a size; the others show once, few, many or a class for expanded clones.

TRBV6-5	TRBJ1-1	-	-	TGTGCCAGCAGTTATAAGGGGTCTGAAGCTTTCTTT	CASSYKGSEAFF
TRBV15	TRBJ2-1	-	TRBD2	TGTGCCACCAGCAGAGATGGGGCTAGCGGGAGGGCCAATGAGCAGTTCTTC	CATSRDGASGRANEQFF
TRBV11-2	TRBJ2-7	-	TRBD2	TGTGCCAGCAGCTTAGTGGCTAGCGGGAGCGGAGGGCAGTACTTC	CASSLVASGSGGQYF
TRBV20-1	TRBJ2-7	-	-	TGCAGTGCTAGTGGGTGGGGGGGCTCCAACGAGCAGTACTTC	CSASGWGGSNEQYF
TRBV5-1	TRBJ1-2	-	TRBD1	TGCGCCAGCAGCGTGAGGAGGGGGCCGGAGGGCTACACCTTC	CASSVRRGPEGYTF
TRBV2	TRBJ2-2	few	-	TGTGCCAGCAGCGGCGGTCAGGACAGGAACACCGGGGAGCTGTTTTTT	CASSGGQDRNTGELFF
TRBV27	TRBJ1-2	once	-	TGTGCCAGCAGTTCACAAAACAGGGCCAACTATGGCTACACCTTC	CASSSQNRANYGYTF
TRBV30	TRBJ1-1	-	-	TGTGCCTGGAGTGTATTCGGTTCGACAGCGAACACTGAAGCTTTCTTT	CAWSVFGSTANTEAFF
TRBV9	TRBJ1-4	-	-	TGTGCCAGCAGCCCGGGACTGCTTGCAACTAATGAAAAACTGTTTTTT	CASSPGLLATNEKLFF
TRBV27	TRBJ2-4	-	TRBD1	TGTGCCAGCAGTTTAATCGGGACAGGGGGGGGCCCAAACATTCAGTACTTC	CASSLIGTGGGPNIQYF
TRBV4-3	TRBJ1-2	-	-	TGCGCCAGCAGCCATGAACAGTATCCCTATGGCTACACCTTC	CASSHEQYPYGYTF
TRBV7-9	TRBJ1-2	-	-	TGTGCCAGCAGCTTAGTATCGGGAGGGAAGGGGCCGTACTATGGCTACACCTTC	CASSLVSGGKGPYYGYTF
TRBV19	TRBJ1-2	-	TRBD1	TGTGCCAGTAGTGGAATGAAGGGGGCGGATTATGGCTACACCTTC	CASSGMKGADYGYTF
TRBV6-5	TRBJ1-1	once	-	TGTGCCAGCAGTTCCTACCGGGATATGAACACTGAAGCTTTCTTT	CASSSYRDMNTEAFF
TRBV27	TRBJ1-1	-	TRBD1	TGTGCCAGCAGTTTATCAGCAGGGGGGAACACTGAAGCTTTCTTT	CASSLSAGGNTEAFF
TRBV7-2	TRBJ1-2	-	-	TGTGCCAGCAGCTTAGGAGCTCAAGAGGGCTACACCTTC	CASSLGAQEGYTF
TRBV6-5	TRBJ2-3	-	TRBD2	TGTGCCAGCAGTTACTTACTGGGCGGGGGGACGCAGTATTTT	CASSYLLGGGTQYF
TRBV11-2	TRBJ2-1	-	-	TGTGCCAGCAGCTTAGACGGGAGTTCTGGAAATGAGCAGTTCTTC	CASSLDGSSGNEQFF
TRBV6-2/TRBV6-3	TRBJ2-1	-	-	TGTGCCAGCAGTTACTCTAACAGAGGGGGCTACAATGAGCAGTTCTTC	CASSYSNRGGYNEQFF
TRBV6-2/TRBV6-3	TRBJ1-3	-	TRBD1	TGTGCCAGCAGACCTTCATCCAGGGGGTCCTCTGGAAACACCATATATTTT	CASRPSSRGSSGNTIYF
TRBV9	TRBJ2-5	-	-	TGTGCCAGCAGCGTAGCGGGGGGCCTAAAGGAGACCCAGTACTTC	CASSVAGGLKETQYF
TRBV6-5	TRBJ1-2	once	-	TGTGCCAGCATGAGAGGCGGATATGGCTACACCTTC	CASMRGGYGYTF
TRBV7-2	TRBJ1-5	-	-	TGTGCCAGCAGCTTATCGTCCGGGGTAGATCAGCCCCAGCATTTT	CASSLSSGVDQPQHF
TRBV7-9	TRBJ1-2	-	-	TGTGCCAGCAGCCTAAGTCAGGACTATGGCTACACCTTC	CASSLSQDYGYTF
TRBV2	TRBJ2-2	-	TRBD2	TGTGCCAGCAGGATGGGACTAGCTAACACCGGGGAGCTGTTTTTT	CASRMGLANTGELFF
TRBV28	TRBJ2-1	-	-	TGTGCCAGCAGTTTGCGGAGACCCGACAATGAGCAGTTCTTC	CASSLRRPDNEQFF
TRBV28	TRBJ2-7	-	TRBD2	TGTGCCAGCAGTCCCGGGAGGGGGTGGTACGAGCAGTACTTC	CASSPGRGWYEQYF